This TCR beta chain is from a study of blood T cell repertoires in COVID-19. TCRdb's table, derived via immunoSEQ multiplex PCR, lists solely in-frame clones and lacks some. The table lists a few hundred thousand clones, around 86% of them singletons. Losses at the gene ends were 1 base for V and 4 bases for J; bases not matched to a gene: 5. CDR1 and CDR2 from the germline V gene are LNHNV and YYDKDF (reference sequence). The CDR3 contains 16 residues. This clonotype originated in a man aged 55 to 70 with acute or convalescent COVID-19. The rearrangement joins TRBV15 to TRBJ1-3, with 9 bases matching TRBD1. Material for sequencing was peripheral blood. The CDR3: CATSRATGTGGNTIYF. DNA for the CDR3: TGTGCCACCAGCAGAGCTACCGGGACAGGGGGAAACACCATATATTTT.